These 5 T cell receptor beta chains were sequenced from one sample in a study of blood T cell repertoires in COVID-19. Clones were read by immunoSEQ multiplex PCR, and TCRdb kept only the in-frame ones, dropping some. Among about 280,000 clones listed, around 90% were seen once. What was sequenced was PBMCs or T cells enriched from blood (not recorded which). The receptor set was obtained from a woman aged 18 to 35 with acute COVID-19.

This clone was counted only a few times. The chain carries TRBV12-2 and TRBJ2-1; the table calls TRBD2, which could not be checked here. TRBV12-2 has pseudogene status. This CDR3 spans 15 amino acids. The DNA of the CDR3 is TGTGCAAGTCGCTTAGACACCGGGACTTACAATGAGCAGTTCTTC. Amino acid sequence: CASRLDTGTYNEQFF.

CDR3 nucleotides: TGTGCCAGTAGTATTGACCTAGAGGAAAGCATTCAGTACTTC. Translation: CASSIDLEESIQYF. The genes are TRBV19 and TRBJ2-4; D uncertain. Germline V CDR1 and CDR2: LNHDA, SQIVND (reference sequence). The CDR3 sequence is 14 residues long. Trimming took 3 bases from V and 9 from J, leaving 15 bases between them.

The chain is built from TRBV9 and TRBJ2-3, with 7 bases aligning to TRBD2. This CDR3 has 14 amino acids. Germline V gene sequence: CDR1 SGDLS, CDR2 YYNGEE. Germline trimming cut 4 bases from V and 6 bases from J; bases unmatched to any gene: 8. The chain's CDR3 is CASSPQTSRDTQYF. The CDR3 DNA follows: TGTGCCAGCAGCCCACAGACTAGCCGGGATACGCAGTATTTT.

The chain links TRBV2 to TRBJ2-7, with a weak D call TRBD2 (6 bases). The CDR3 covers 15 residues. V lost 6 bases to trimming and J lost 7 bases, with 22 bases between them. Germline V gives CDR1 SNHLY, CDR2 FYNNEI. CDR3 sequence: CASRLPTGEMVEQYF. The CDR3 coding sequence is TGTGCCAGCAGGCTCCCCACGGGAGAGATGGTGGAGCAGTACTTC.

V and J are TRBV2 and TRBJ2-5; 10 bases fit TRBD1. V lost 5 bases and J lost 5; bases outside the gene matches: 5. The germline V gene has CDR1 SNHLY and CDR2 FYNNEI. This CDR3 spans 14 amino acids. Here the CDR3 reads CASSRTGGRETQYF. CDR3 in DNA: TGTGCCAGCAGTCGGACAGGGGGTCGTGAGACCCAGTACTTC.